These 16 T cell receptor beta chains came from one sample sequenced in a study of cytomegalovirus exposure and HLA in healthy donors (dated by TCRdb to 2017 to 2019). Libraries came from the immunoSEQ multiplex PCR assay. A mixture of 60 forward primers for TCR Vbeta segments and 13 reverse primers for TCR Jbeta segments was used in the multiplex PCR. Here the immuneACCESS table is served through TCRdb, limited to in-frame sequences with V and J called. Missing clones are a known gap in these copies; in checked studies unresolved V genes cover under half, and the rest lacks a known reason. The sample table lists roughly 130,000 clones, over 60% of them with a count of one. Approximately 2% of the sample belongs to the ten largest clones. The material sequenced was PBMCs. The receptors derive from a man between 18 and 35 years old in good health and CMV-seronegative.

This clone was seen only once. The chain is built from TRBV7-9 and TRBJ2-7, with TRBD1 identical over 8 bases. The CDR3 consists of 16 residues. CDR1 is SEHNR, CDR2 FQNEAQ, per germline (reference sequence). The CDR3, as DNA: TGTTCCAGCAGCTTAGGACAGGGAGTAGGATCCTACGAGCAGTACGTC. Its protein is CSSSLGQGVGSYEQYV.

This rearrangement joins TRBV6-5 to TRBJ2-7; 11 nucleotides line up with TRBD1. This CDR3 region has 14 residues. Germline V gene sequence: CDR1 MNHEY, CDR2 SVGAGI. Trimming cost V 4 bases and J 6 bases; bases outside gene matches: 5. The CDR3 region is CASSLDRGLCEQYF. The CDR3 DNA reads as TGTGCCAGCAGTTTGGACAGGGGGCTTTGCGAGCAGTACTTC.

The table lists this clone with a few counts. The chain has TRBV9 and TRBJ1-1, with 7 bases identical to TRBD1. The CDR3 runs to 14 residues. J lost 5 bases, V lost 3 bases, and 7 bases had no gene match. Germline CDR1 reads SGDLS; CDR2 reads YYNGEE. The CDR3 DNA reads as TGTGCCAGCAGCGCTATGACAGGGCGGACTGAAGCTTTCTTT. It yields the protein CASSAMTGRTEAFF.

This chain connects TRBV5-5 to TRBJ2-1; 9 bases map to TRBD2. The CDR3 is made up of 17 amino acids. The germline gives CDR1 SGHKS, CDR2 YYEKEE (reference sequence). Losses at the gene ends were 4 bases for V and 0 bases for J; bases not matched to a gene: 8. The chain's CDR3 is CASSGGTSSSSYNEQFF. The DNA of the CDR3 is TGTGCCAGCAGCGGAGGGACTAGCAGTAGCTCCTACAATGAGCAGTTCTTC.

As concerns this clone: This CDR3 is also generated by other DNA sequences in the sample. The chain carries TRBV7-8 and TRBJ2-7; D perhaps matches TRBD2 (5 bases). CDR3 length: 15 amino acids. Germline V lookup: CDR1 SGHVS, CDR2 FQNEAQ. Trimming took 2 bases from V and 1 from J, leaving 12 bases between them. Here the CDR3 reads CASSLRGGGSYEQYV. The CDR3 DNA is TGTGCCAGCAGCTTAAGAGGCGGAGGTTCCTACGAGCAGTACGTC.

The genes are TRBV11-3 and TRBJ2-5; 14 nucleotides match TRBD2. The V and J ends lost 5 bases and 11 bases, in that order; junction bases with no gene match: 7. Germline V gene sequence: CDR1 SGHNT, CDR2 YENEEA. The CDR3 is 14 amino acids. The CDR3 reads CASSPGLAGEEQYF. CDR3 coding DNA: TGTGCCAGCAGCCCGGGACTAGCGGGAGAAGAGCAGTACTTC.

This chain connects TRBV5-1 to TRBJ2-7; 8 bases are a match to TRBD1. Trimming removed 0 bases from V and 3 bases from J; junction bases left unmatched: 2. Germline V lookup: CDR1 SGHRS, CDR2 YFSETQ. The CDR3 consists of 14 residues. The CDR3 spells CASSLGDRGYEQYV. For the CDR3, the DNA is TGCGCCAGCAGCTTGGGCGACAGGGGCTACGAGCAGTACGTC.

The gene calls are TRBV11-2 and TRBJ1-5; D perhaps matches TRBD1 (5 bases). V was cut by 1 base and J by 4 bases, with 14 bases left in between. CDR1 and CDR2 (germline): SGHAT, FQNNGV. CDR3 length: 16 amino acids. CDR3 protein: CASSLGRGRPNQPQHF. CDR3 nucleotide sequence: TGTGCCAGCAGCTTAGGGAGGGGCAGACCGAATCAGCCCCAGCATTTT.

The V call is TRBV7-3, the J call TRBJ2-3; a weak D match, TRBD2 (5 bases). V lost 5 bases and J lost 3, with 6 bases in between. The CDR3 has 12 amino acids. CDR1 and CDR2 (germline): SGHTA, FQGTGA. The CDR3, as DNA: TGTGCCAGCAGCCCGGGGACAGATACGCAGTATTTT. Translated: CASSPGTDTQYF.

The V and J genes are TRBV7-9 and TRBJ2-1; D is perhaps TRBD2 (5 bases). The CDR3 extends over 15 amino acids. CDR1 SEHNR and CDR2 FQNEAQ come from the germline V gene (reference sequence). V lost 1 base to trimming and J lost 5 bases, with 12 bases between them. The CDR3 region has the DNA TGTGCCAGCAGCTTAGGCGAGCGGCTCGACAATGAGCAGTTCTTC. Translated: CASSLGERLDNEQFF.

This chain uses TRBV7-6 with TRBJ2-7; D is uncertain. This CDR3 is 15 amino acids long. Germline CDR1 and CDR2: SGHVS and FNYEAQ. V dropped 1 base and J dropped 2 bases, with 12 bases sitting between them. This CDR3 reads CASSLEVAFTYEQYF. CDR3 bases: TGTGCCAGCAGCTTAGAAGTGGCTTTTACCTACGAGCAGTACTTC.

This clone appeared once. The chain uses TRBV4-1 and TRBJ2-6; the match to TRBD1 covers 7 bases. The V gene's germline CDR1 is MGHRA and CDR2 YSYEKL. The V gene end was trimmed by 1 base and the J gene end by 0 bases; junction bases not matched to a gene: 6. The CDR3 is made up of 18 amino acids. The CDR3 region is CASSQAGGQSSGANVLTF. The CDR3 bases are TGCGCCAGCAGCCAAGCAGGGGGTCAGAGCTCTGGGGCCAACGTCCTGACTTTC.

The chain carries TRBV18 and TRBJ2-7, with 9 nucleotides matching TRBD1. V gave up 2 bases and J gave up 4 bases; unmatched junction bases: 9. Germline V gene data show CDR1 as KGHSH and CDR2 as LQKENI. The CDR3 length is 16 residues. The CDR3 spells CASSPRGQGYQYEQYF. The CDR3 DNA reads TGTGCCAGCTCACCAAGGGGACAGGGCTATCAGTACGAGCAGTACTTC. The variable domain in full, completed from reference TRBV18 and TRBJ2-7, reads NAGVMQNPRHLVRRRGQEARLRCSPMKGHSHVYWYRQLPEEGLKFMVYLQKENIIDESGMPKERFSAEFPKEGPSILRIQQVVRGDSAAYFCASSPRGQGYQYEQYFGPGTRLTVT.

The chain has TRBV6-1 and TRBJ2-7; 8 positions match TRBD1. J was trimmed by 7 bases and V by 8 bases; bases with no gene match: 13. There are 14 residues in the CDR3. Germline CDR1 MNHNS, CDR2 SASEGT. CDR3 amino acids: CASSRQGTFEEQYV. The CDR3 region has the DNA TGTGCCAGCTCGCGACAGGGGACCTTTGAAGAGCAGTACGTC.

The genes are TRBV5-1 and TRBJ2-3, with a possible D match to TRBD2 (7 bases). The ends were cut back, 0 bases at V and 0 bases at J, with 17 bases in the middle. The germline gives CDR1 SGHRS, CDR2 YFSETQ. This CDR3 has 18 residues. The chain's CDR3 is CASSLEGGRGGSTDTQYF. The CDR3 DNA sequence: TGCGCCAGCAGCTTGGAAGGCGGGAGAGGGGGGAGCACAGATACGCAGTATTTT.

The rearrangement joins TRBV6-1 to TRBJ2-1, with a possible D match to TRBD2 (6 bases). Deletions cut 4 bases from V and 3 bases from J, with 16 bases between. CDR3 length: 16 amino acids. Per germline, CDR1 MNHNS and CDR2 SASEGT. The CDR3 bases are TGTGCCAGCAGTGCACCCATTCCGGGACTCTACAATGAGCAGTTCTTC. Residues: CASSAPIPGLYNEQFF.